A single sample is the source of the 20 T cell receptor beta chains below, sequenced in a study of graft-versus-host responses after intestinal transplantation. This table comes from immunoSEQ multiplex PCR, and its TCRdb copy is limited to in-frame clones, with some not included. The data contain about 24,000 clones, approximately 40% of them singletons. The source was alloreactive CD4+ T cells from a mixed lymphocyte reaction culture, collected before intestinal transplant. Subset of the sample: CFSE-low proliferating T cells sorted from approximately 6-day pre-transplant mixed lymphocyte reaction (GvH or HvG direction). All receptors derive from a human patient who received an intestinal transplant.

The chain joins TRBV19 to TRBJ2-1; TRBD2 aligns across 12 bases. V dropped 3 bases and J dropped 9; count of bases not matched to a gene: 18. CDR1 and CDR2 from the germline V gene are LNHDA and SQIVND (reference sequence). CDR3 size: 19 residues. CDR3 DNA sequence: TGTGCCAGTAGTATCCGTTGGCTAGCGGGAGGGCCGCGGGGCGGTGAGCAGTTCTTC. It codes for CASSIRWLAGGPRGGEQFF. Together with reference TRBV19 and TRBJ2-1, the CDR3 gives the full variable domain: DGGITQSPKYLFRKEGQNVTLSCEQNLNHDAMYWYRQDPGQGLRLIYYSQIVNDFQKGDIAEGYSVSREKKESFPLTVTSAQKNPTAFYLCASSIRWLAGGPRGGEQFFGPGTRLTVL.

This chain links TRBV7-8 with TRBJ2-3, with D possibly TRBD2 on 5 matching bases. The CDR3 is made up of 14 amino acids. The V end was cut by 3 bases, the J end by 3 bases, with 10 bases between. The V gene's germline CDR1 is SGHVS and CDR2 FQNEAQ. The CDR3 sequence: CASSFSRGTDTQYF. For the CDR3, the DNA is TGTGCCAGCAGCTTCAGCCGGGGAACAGATACGCAGTATTTT. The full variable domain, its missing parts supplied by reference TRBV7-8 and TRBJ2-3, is GAGVSQSPRYKVAKRGQDVALRCDPISGHVSLFWYQQALGQGPEFLTYFQNEAQLDKSGLPSDRFFAERPEGSVSTLKIQRTQQEDSAVYLCASSFSRGTDTQYFGPGTRLTVL.

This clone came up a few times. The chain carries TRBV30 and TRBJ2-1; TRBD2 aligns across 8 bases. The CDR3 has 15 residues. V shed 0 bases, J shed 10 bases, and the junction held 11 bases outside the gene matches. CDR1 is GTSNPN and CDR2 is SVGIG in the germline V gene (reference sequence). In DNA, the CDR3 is TGTGCCTGGAGTGTATTAGCGGGACCCTCGGGGGAGCAGTTCTTC. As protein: CAWSVLAGPSGEQFF. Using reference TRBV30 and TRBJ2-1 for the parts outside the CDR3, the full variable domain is SQTIHQWPATLVQPVGSPLSLECTVEGTSNPNLYWYRQAAGRGLQLLFYSVGIGQISSEVPQNLSASRPQDRQFILSSKKLLLSDSGFYLCAWSVLAGPSGEQFFGPGTRLTVL.

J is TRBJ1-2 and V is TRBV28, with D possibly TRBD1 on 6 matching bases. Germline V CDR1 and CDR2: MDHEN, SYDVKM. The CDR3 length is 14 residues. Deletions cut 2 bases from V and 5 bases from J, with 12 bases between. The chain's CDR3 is CASSLPRQAYGYTF. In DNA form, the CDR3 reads TGTGCCAGCAGTTTACCCCGACAGGCATATGGCTACACCTTC.

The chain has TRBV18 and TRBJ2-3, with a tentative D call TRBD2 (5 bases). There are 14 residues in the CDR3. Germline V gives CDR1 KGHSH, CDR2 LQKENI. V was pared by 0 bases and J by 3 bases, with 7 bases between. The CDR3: CASSPPGVTDTQYF. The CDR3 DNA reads TGTGCCAGCTCACCACCCGGGGTAACAGATACGCAGTATTTT.

The DNA of the CDR3 is TGTGCCTGGAGTCTGACATTCTATAATTCACCCCTCCACTTT. As protein: CAWSLTFYNSPLHF. The chain carries TRBV30 and TRBJ1-6; D is undetermined. CDR3 size: 14 residues. The ends were cut back, 2 bases at V and 3 bases at J, with 8 bases in the middle. Germline loops: CDR1 GTSNPN, CDR2 SVGIG (reference sequence). The variable domain in full, with the rest retrieved from reference TRBV30 and TRBJ1-6, is SQTIHQWPATLVQPVGSPLSLECTVEGTSNPNLYWYRQAAGRGLQLLFYSVGIGQISSEVPQNLSASRPQDRQFILSSKKLLLSDSGFYLCAWSLTFYNSPLHFGNGTRLTVT.

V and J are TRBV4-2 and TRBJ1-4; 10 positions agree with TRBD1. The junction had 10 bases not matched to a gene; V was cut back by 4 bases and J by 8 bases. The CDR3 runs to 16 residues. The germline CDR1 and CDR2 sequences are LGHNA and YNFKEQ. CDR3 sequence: CASSLSRRTGGEKLFF. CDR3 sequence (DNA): TGTGCCAGCAGCCTTTCTCGGAGGACAGGGGGGGAAAAACTGTTTTTT.

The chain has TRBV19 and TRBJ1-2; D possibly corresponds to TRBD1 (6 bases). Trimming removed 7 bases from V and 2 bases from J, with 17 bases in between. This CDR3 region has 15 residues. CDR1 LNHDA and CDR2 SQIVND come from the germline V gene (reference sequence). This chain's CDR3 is CASTPDSRKNYGYTF. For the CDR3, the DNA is TGTGCCAGTACCCCGGACAGTCGGAAGAACTATGGCTACACCTTC.

The CDR3 region is CASSVVGSGYEGTGELFF. CDR3 coding DNA: TGTGCCAGCAGCGTAGTTGGTTCGGGGTACGAGGGCACCGGGGAGCTGTTTTTT. J is TRBJ2-2 and V is TRBV9; possibly TRBD2 for D (5 bases). Trimming left V 0 bases short and J 4 bases short, with 19 bases between. This CDR3 spans 18 amino acids. The germline gives CDR1 SGDLS, CDR2 YYNGEE.

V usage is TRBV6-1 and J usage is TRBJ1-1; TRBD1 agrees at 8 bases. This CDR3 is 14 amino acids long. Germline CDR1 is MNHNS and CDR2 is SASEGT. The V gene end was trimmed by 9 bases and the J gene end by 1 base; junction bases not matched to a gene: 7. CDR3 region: CARKTGTGNTEAFF. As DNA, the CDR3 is TGTGCCAGAAAAACCGGGACAGGGAACACTGAAGCTTTCTTT.

CDR3: CASSPRTDYGYTF. The CDR3 DNA reads as TGTGCCAGCTCACCCAGGACAGATTATGGCTACACCTTC. The J gene is TRBJ1-2, the V gene TRBV18, with a tentative D call TRBD1 (6 bases). V lost 3 bases, J lost 5 bases, and 10 bases lay in between. The CDR3 has 13 residues. Per germline, CDR1 KGHSH and CDR2 LQKENI.

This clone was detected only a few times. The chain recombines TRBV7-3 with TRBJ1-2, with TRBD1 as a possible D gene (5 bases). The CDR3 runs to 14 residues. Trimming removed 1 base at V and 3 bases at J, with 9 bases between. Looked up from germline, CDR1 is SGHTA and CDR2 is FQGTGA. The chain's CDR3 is CASSLRGGHYGYTF. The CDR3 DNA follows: TGTGCCAGCAGCTTAAGGGGGGGTCACTATGGCTACACCTTC.

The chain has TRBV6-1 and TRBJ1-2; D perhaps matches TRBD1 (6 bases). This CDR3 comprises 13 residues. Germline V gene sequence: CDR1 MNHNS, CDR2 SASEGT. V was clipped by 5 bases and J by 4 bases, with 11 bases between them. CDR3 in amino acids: CASSLQGSYGYTF. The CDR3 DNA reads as TGTGCCAGCAGTCTACAGGGTTCCTATGGCTACACCTTC.

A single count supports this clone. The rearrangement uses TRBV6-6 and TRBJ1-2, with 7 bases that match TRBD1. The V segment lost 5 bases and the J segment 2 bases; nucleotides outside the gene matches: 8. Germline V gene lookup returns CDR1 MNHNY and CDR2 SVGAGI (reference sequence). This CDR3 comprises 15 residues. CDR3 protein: CASSRTGPFNYGYTF. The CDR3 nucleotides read TGTGCCAGCAGTCGGACAGGTCCGTTCAACTATGGCTACACCTTC.

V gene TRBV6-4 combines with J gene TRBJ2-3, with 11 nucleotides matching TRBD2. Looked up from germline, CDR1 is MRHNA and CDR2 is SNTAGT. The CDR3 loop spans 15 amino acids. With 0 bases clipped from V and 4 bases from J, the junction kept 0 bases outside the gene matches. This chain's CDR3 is CASSDSSGGADTQYF. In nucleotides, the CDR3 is TGTGCCAGCAGTGACTCTAGCGGGGGGGCAGATACGCAGTATTTT.

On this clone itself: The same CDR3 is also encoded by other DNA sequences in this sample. CDR3 in DNA: TGTGCCAGCAGTGGTACTAGCGGCTACAATGAGCAGTTCTTC. It translates to CASSGTSGYNEQFF. V gene TRBV2 combines with J gene TRBJ2-1; 8 nucleotides align to TRBD2. The V gene end was trimmed by 4 bases and the J gene end by 3 bases; junction bases not matched to a gene: 2. Germline V gene data show CDR1 as SNHLY and CDR2 as FYNNEI. The CDR3 is 14 amino acids.

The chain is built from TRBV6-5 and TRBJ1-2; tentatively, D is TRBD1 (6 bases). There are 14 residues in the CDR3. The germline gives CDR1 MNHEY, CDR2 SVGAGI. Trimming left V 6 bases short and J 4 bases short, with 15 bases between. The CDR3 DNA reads TGTGCCAGCAGATCGACAGGATATTCCTATGGCTACACCTTC. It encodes CASRSTGYSYGYTF.

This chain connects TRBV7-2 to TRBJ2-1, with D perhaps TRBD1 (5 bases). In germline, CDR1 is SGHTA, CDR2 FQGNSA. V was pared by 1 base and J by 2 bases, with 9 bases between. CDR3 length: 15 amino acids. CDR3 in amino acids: CASSLDPGTYNEQFF. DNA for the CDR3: TGTGCCAGCAGCTTAGACCCAGGGACCTACAATGAGCAGTTCTTC.

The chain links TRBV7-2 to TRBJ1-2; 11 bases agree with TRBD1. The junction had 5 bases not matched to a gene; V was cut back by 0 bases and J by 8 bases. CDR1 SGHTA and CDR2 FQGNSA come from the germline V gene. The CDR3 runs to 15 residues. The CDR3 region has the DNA TGTGCCAGCAGCTTAGCCGGGACAGGGGGGAGAGGCTACACCTTC. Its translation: CASSLAGTGGRGYTF. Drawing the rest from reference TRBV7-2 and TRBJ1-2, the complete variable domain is GAGVSQSPSNKVTEKGKDVELRCDPISGHTALYWYRQSLGQGLEFLIYFQGNSAPDKSGLPSDRFSAERTGGSVSTLTIQRTQQEDSAVYLCASSLAGTGGRGYTFGSGTRLTVV.

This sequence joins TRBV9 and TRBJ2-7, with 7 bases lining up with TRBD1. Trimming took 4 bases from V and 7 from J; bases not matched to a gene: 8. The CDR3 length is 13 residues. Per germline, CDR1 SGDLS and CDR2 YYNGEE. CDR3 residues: CASSPRQGWEQYF. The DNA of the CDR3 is TGTGCCAGCAGCCCGCGACAGGGTTGGGAGCAGTACTTC. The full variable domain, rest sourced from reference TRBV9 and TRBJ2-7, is DSGVTQTPKHLITATGQRVTLRCSPRSGDLSVYWYQQSLDQGLQFLIQYYNGEERAKGNILERFSAQQFPDLHSELNLSSLELGDSALYFCASSPRQGWEQYFGPGTRLTVT.